A single sample gave rise to the 26 T cell receptor beta chains below, sequenced in a study of T cells in Graves' hyperthyroidism and ophthalmopathy. RNA transcripts served as the template for amplifying TCR beta CDR3 regions. When the TCR CDR3 underwent first-round RT-PCR, the HTBI primer set was used. TCRdb itself ran the multiplex PCR reads through MiXCR, one entry per CDR3 protein. This table holds fewer than 900,000 distinct CDR3 sequences, around a sixth found once. The sequenced material came from blood. These receptors were obtained from a woman in her forties or fifties with Graves' hyperthyroidism that later progressed to Graves' ophthalmopathy.

This clonotype has ten or more counts. The chain joins TRBV5-5 to TRBJ2-3; D not certain. This CDR3 has 13 residues. V was shortened by 0 bases and J by 4 bases, with 6 bases between the two germline ends. Per the germline V gene, CDR1 is SGHKS and CDR2 is YYEKEE (reference sequence). The chain's CDR3 is CASSLEWSDTQYF. In DNA form, the CDR3 reads TGTGCCAGCAGCTTGGAATGGTCAGATACGCAGTATTTT.

This rearrangement joins TRBV7-9 to TRBJ1-2, with TRBD1 matching over 9 bases. Germline CDR1 reads SEHNR; CDR2 reads FQNEAQ (reference sequence). The CDR3 contains 13 residues. The junction had 3 bases not matched to a gene; V was cut back by 5 bases and J by 5 bases. The CDR3 nucleotides read TGTGCCAGCAGCCAACAGGGGGCTTATGGCTACACCTTC. This translates into CASSQQGAYGYTF.

This chain uses TRBV5-1 with TRBJ2-1; 13 nucleotides agree with TRBD2. Germline trimming cut 4 bases from V and 6 bases from J; bases unmatched to any gene: 4. The CDR3 is made up of 15 amino acids. Germline-derived CDR1 and CDR2 are SGHRS and YFSETQ. In nucleotides, the CDR3 is TGCGCCAGCAGCGACGGGACTAGCGGGGCCAATGAGCAGTTCTTC. As protein: CASSDGTSGANEQFF.

The genes are TRBV12-3 or TRBV12-4 and TRBJ1-2; tentatively, D is TRBD1 (5 bases). This CDR3 has 14 residues. V gave up 1 base and J gave up 7 bases, with 13 bases separating them. In DNA form, the CDR3 reads TGTGCCAGCAGTTTAGTGGCAGGAAGGGGTGGCTACACCTTC. Protein: CASSLVAGRGGYTF.

The chain couples TRBV20-1 to TRBJ2-7; D is unclear. Between the trimmed V and J ends, which lost 0 bases and 5 bases, there was a span of 11 bases. The CDR3 is made up of 13 amino acids. From germline, CDR1 is DFQATT and CDR2 SNEGSKA (reference sequence). The CDR3 DNA sequence: TGCAGTGCTAGAGAGGCTGATACCAACGAGCAGTACTTC. It is translated as CSAREADTNEQYF.

The chain carries TRBV6-4 and TRBJ2-1; possibly TRBD2 for D (5 bases). CDR3 length: 14 amino acids. V was clipped by 1 base and J by 7 bases, with 11 bases between them. Germline values: CDR1 MRHNA, CDR2 SNTAGT. The CDR3 loop reads CASSDWGSGNEQFF. The CDR3 bases are TGTGCCAGCAGTGACTGGGGTTCGGGAAATGAGCAGTTCTTC.

This chain uses TRBV29-1 with TRBJ1-1; D unclear. V was trimmed by 0 bases and J by 3 bases, leaving 5 bases between them. The length of the CDR3 is 12 residues. Germline-derived CDR1 and CDR2 are SQVTM and ANQGSEA. In nucleotides, the CDR3 is TGCAGCGTTGAAGAGGGGTACACTGAAGCTTTCTTT. It codes for CSVEEGYTEAFF.

This chain connects TRBV4-1 to TRBJ1-2; a possible D gene is TRBD1 (6 bases). This CDR3 contains 15 residues. V was cut by 1 base and J by 3 bases, with 12 bases left in between. Germline CDR1 is MGHRA and CDR2 is YSYEKL. CDR3 nucleotides: TGCGCCAGCAGCCAAGTGTCAGGGGATTACTATGGCTACACCTTC. This gives the protein CASSQVSGDYYGYTF.

In its sample, this clonotype was seen many times. J is TRBJ1-6 and V is TRBV13; D is uncertain. CDR3 length equals 15 residues. V dropped 3 bases and J dropped 9 bases, with 15 bases sitting between them. Germline V CDR1 and CDR2: PRHDT, FYEKMQ (reference sequence). The CDR3 nucleotides are TGTGCCAGCAGCTTCTTCGACAAGGAGCGTTCACCCCTCCACTTT. Amino acids: CASSFFDKERSPLHF.

This clonotype appeared a single time. Given a much more abundant clone one base away, this may be a read error. The chain uses TRBV7-2 and TRBJ1-2; 10 nucleotides line up with TRBD1. Germline values: CDR1 SGHTA, CDR2 FQGNSA. The CDR3 totals 15 residues. DNA of the CDR3: TGTGCCAGCAGCAATAGACAGGGGGCCAACTATGGCTGCACCTTC. Residues: CASSNRQGANYGCTF.

This clonotype was seen a few times. V is TRBV6-2 or TRBV6-3 and J is TRBJ1-5, with TRBD1 as a possible D gene (6 bases). This CDR3 has 16 amino acids. Looked up from germline, CDR1 is MNHEY and CDR2 is SVGEGT. The V gene lost 6 bases and the J gene lost 1 base, with 16 bases spanning the gap. The CDR3 reads CASSLLGGLSNQPQHF. The CDR3 coding sequence is TGTGCCAGCAGCCTTCTTGGGGGGCTGAGCAATCAGCCCCAGCATTTT.

The V gene is TRBV5-4, the J gene TRBJ1-2; 7 positions match TRBD1. Unmatched junction bases numbered 9, after V lost 4 bases and J lost 3 bases. This CDR3 has 15 amino acids. CDR1 and CDR2 from the germline V gene are SGHNT and YYREEE (reference sequence). DNA of the CDR3: TGTGCCAGCAGCACCCCAAGGGGGACAGACTATGGCTACACCTTC. Protein: CASSTPRGTDYGYTF.

This clonotype has a count of ten or more. The rearrangement uses TRBV11-3 and TRBJ2-1, with D uncertain. This CDR3 is built from 15 residues. CDR1 and CDR2 (germline): SGHNT, YENEEA. Trimming pared 4 bases from V and 6 bases from J, leaving 16 bases between. The CDR3 coding sequence is TGTGCCAGCAGCTCCAGCTGGGCCCGTCTCAATGAGCAGTTCTTC. Amino acids: CASSSSWARLNEQFF. Full variable domain (outside the CDR3, taken from reference TRBV11-3 and TRBJ2-1): EAGVVQSPRYKIIEKKQPVAFWCNPISGHNTLYWYLQNLGQGPELLIRYENEEAVDDSQLPKDRFSAERLKGVDSTLKIQPAELGDSAVYLCASSSSWARLNEQFFGPGTRLTVL.

This clonotype was observed a handful of times. The chain carries TRBV27 and TRBJ1-2; D not certain. The CDR3 is made up of 11 amino acids. From germline, CDR1 is MNHEY and CDR2 SMNVEV (reference sequence). Trimming stripped 8 bases from V and 2 bases from J, with 6 bases between. The CDR3 loop is CASGVNYGYTF. The DNA for the CDR3 is TGTGCCAGCGGGGTAAACTATGGCTACACCTTC.

This clonotype showed up many times. This sequence joins TRBV18 and TRBJ1-2, with D perhaps TRBD1 (6 bases). CDR3 size: 14 residues. The V gene lost 3 bases and the J gene lost 3 bases, with 11 bases spanning the gap. Germline V CDR1 and CDR2: KGHSH, LQKENI. The chain's CDR3 is CASSPGAGDYGYTF. As DNA, the CDR3 is TGTGCCAGCTCACCGGGAGCAGGGGACTATGGCTACACCTTC. The full variable domain, rest sourced from reference TRBV18 and TRBJ1-2, is NAGVMQNPRHLVRRRGQEARLRCSPMKGHSHVYWYRQLPEEGLKFMVYLQKENIIDESGMPKERFSAEFPKEGPSILRIQQVVRGDSAAYFCASSPGAGDYGYTFGSGTRLTVV.

The rearrangement joins TRBV27 to TRBJ1-2; D possibly corresponds to TRBD1 (6 bases). V was cut by 6 bases and J by 7 bases, with 15 bases left in between. CDR1 is MNHEY, CDR2 SMNVEV, per germline (reference sequence). The CDR3 runs to 13 residues. For the CDR3, the DNA is TGTGCCAGCAGAACAGGGACCCTCGGTGGCTACACCTTC. Translation gives CASRTGTLGGYTF.

The genes are TRBV13 and TRBJ1-1; D unclear. The CDR3 spans 18 residues. Germline CDR1 PRHDT, CDR2 FYEKMQ (reference sequence). V lost 0 bases, J lost 4 bases, and 21 bases lay in between. CDR3 protein: CASSLGRAGGVLVTEAFF. The CDR3 nucleotides are TGTGCCAGCAGCTTAGGCCGGGCAGGCGGGGTGTTGGTCACTGAAGCTTTCTTT.

A remark on this clonotype: This clone may be a read error of a much larger clone one base away. The rearrangement joins TRBV11-1 to TRBJ2-4; the match to TRBD1 covers 7 bases. V lost 2 bases to trimming and J lost 9 bases; unmatched junction nucleotides: 7. The CDR3 sequence is 14 residues long. CDR1 is SGHAT and CDR2 is FQDESV in the germline V gene (reference sequence). CDR3 in DNA: TGTGCCAGCAGCTTACGGGACAGAGGGGTCATTCAGTACTTC. Encoded protein: CASSLRDRGVIQYF.

This rearrangement joins TRBV6-2 or TRBV6-3 to TRBJ1-1; D might be TRBD1 (5 bases). V lost 5 bases to trimming and J lost 0 bases, with 13 bases between them. The CDR3 length is 15 residues. The germline V gene encodes CDR1 MNHEY and CDR2 SVGEGT. The CDR3 spells CASSTPWGLNTEAFF. The CDR3 nucleotides read TGTGCCAGCAGTACGCCGTGGGGCTTGAACACTGAAGCTTTCTTT.

In DNA form, the CDR3 reads TGTGCCAGCAGCTTGTCCCCGACTGTCGCGACAGATACGCAGTATTTT. Protein sequence: CASSLSPTVATDTQYF. V gene TRBV5-6 combines with J gene TRBJ2-3; D remains ambiguous. V was trimmed by 1 base and J by 3 bases, leaving 15 bases between them. The CDR3 spans 16 residues. Germline-derived CDR1 and CDR2 are SGHDT and YYEEEE.

The chain has TRBV19 and TRBJ1-1, with 10 bases fitting TRBD1. The CDR3 extends over 13 amino acids. Losses at the gene ends were 6 bases for V and 10 bases for J; bases not matched to a gene: 8. Germline V gives CDR1 LNHDA, CDR2 SQIVND (reference sequence). CDR3 nucleotide sequence: TGTGCCAGTAGCACTACGGGACAGGGGAGAGCTTTCTTT. As protein: CASSTTGQGRAFF.

In its sample, this clonotype was seen a few times. This chain connects TRBV20-1 to TRBJ2-5; 7 nucleotides match TRBD1. This CDR3 comprises 16 residues. Trimming at V came to 3 bases and at J to 5 bases, leaving 15 bases not matched to a gene. In germline, CDR1 is DFQATT, CDR2 SNEGSKA (reference sequence). The DNA for the CDR3 is TGCAGTGCTAGGGCACAAGGACAGGATCTGGGCGAGACCCAGTACTTC. This translates into CSARAQGQDLGETQYF.

The CDR3 sequence: CASSFTPTGPYNEQFF. The DNA for the CDR3 is TGCGCCAGCAGCTTTACCCCGACAGGCCCCTACAATGAGCAGTTCTTC. The V gene is TRBV5-1, the J gene TRBJ2-1; maybe TRBD1 (6 bases). V lost 2 bases, J lost 2 bases, and 14 bases lay in between. The CDR3 loop spans 16 amino acids. Germline V gene lookup returns CDR1 SGHRS and CDR2 YFSETQ.

This clonotype was observed a handful of times. The chain couples TRBV11-2 to TRBJ2-5; D perhaps matches TRBD1 (5 bases). CDR1 is SGHAT and CDR2 is FQNNGV in the germline V gene. The CDR3 is 13 amino acids. V was shortened by 3 bases and J by 5 bases, with 10 bases between the two germline ends. The CDR3 DNA sequence: TGTGCCAGCAGCTTTCCAGGGCTGGAGACCCAGTACTTC. This translates into CASSFPGLETQYF.

The V gene is TRBV7-6, the J gene TRBJ2-3; D is unresolved. This CDR3 region has 14 residues. V lost 5 bases and J 2 bases, leaving 11 bases between the germline ends. CDR1 and CDR2 from the germline V gene are SGHVS and FNYEAQ. This CDR3 reads CASSPGDITDTQYF. The CDR3 DNA follows: TGTGCCAGCAGCCCCGGTGACATCACAGATACGCAGTATTTT.

This clonotype was recorded a few times. The chain links TRBV20-1 to TRBJ1-5; a weak D match, TRBD1 (5 bases). V was pared by 0 bases and J by 7 bases, with 13 bases between. Germline loops: CDR1 DFQATT, CDR2 SNEGSKA (reference sequence). The CDR3 extends over 14 amino acids. CDR3 DNA: TGCAGTGCTAGAGATCAGGGTGTGGGGCAGCCCCAGCATTTT. Translating gives CSARDQGVGQPQHF.